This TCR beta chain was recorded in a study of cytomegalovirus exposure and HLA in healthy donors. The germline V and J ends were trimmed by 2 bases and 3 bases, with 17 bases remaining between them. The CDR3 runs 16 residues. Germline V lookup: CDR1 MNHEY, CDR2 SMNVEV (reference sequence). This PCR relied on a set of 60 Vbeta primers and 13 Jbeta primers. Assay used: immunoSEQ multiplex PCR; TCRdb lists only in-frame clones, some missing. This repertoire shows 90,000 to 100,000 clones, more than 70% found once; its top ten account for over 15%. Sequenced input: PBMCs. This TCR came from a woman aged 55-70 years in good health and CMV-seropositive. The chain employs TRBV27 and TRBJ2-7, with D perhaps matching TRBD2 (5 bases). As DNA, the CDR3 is TGTGCCAGCAGTTTAAAGCTTGGCGGGCCAAACTACGAGCAGTACTTC. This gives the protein CASSLKLGGPNYEQYF.